A selection of T cell receptor beta chains follows, all from one sample in a study of Ad26.COV2.S vaccination and SARS-CoV-2 variants. The repertoire was sequenced with immunoSEQ multiplex PCR; TCRdb's copy has only in-frame clones and lacks some. The profile covers hundreds of thousands of clones, with 89% appearing a single time and around 1.5% taken by the ten largest. The sample in question was peripheral blood, obtained in a trial of Ad26.COV2.S vaccine versus placebo. The receptors were sampled from a person aged 18 to 65 who received the Ad26.COV2.S COVID-19 vaccine or a placebo. Each CDR3 is given with its conserved first and last residue.

TRBJ2-2	TRBV3-1/TRBV3-2	CASSLGQMNTGELFF
TRBJ2-3	TRBV6-5	CASSYSRAITDTQYF
TRBJ2-1	TRBV12-3/TRBV12-4	CASSLPGTNEQFF
TRBJ2-3	TRBV4-2	CASSQEARGAHPDTQYF
TRBJ2-5	TRBV29-1	CSVALADQETQYF
TRBJ1-1	TRBV4-1	CASSKGYLLEAFF
TRBJ2-7	TRBV5-5	CASSLQGYEQYF
TRBJ2-1	TRBV15	CATSASGRAMFF
TRBJ2-7	TRBV29-1	CSVAGQASPYEQYF
TRBJ2-1	TRBV7-2	CASSFGSNNEQFF
TRBJ2-3	TRBV13	CASRQGLADTQYF
TRBJ2-1	TRBV19	CASTDSGRWNEQFF
TRBJ2-5	TRBV12-5	CASGLEQGGETQYF
TRBJ2-7	TRBV6-2/TRBV6-3	CASSQTGSYEQYF
TRBJ1-1	TRBV18	CASSSGTGEAFF
TRBJ2-3	TRBV10-3	CAISGSTGTDTQYF
TRBJ2-7	TRBV6-2/TRBV6-3	CASSEHSHFSYEQYF
TRBJ1-6	TRBV29-1	CSVRDSGSPLHF
TRBJ2-3	TRBV7-9	CASSLQGTDTQYF
TRBJ2-5	TRBV19	CASSTGLARETQYF
TRBJ2-7	TRBV7-2	CASSPTPGMPYEQYF
TRBJ1-6	TRBV7-8	CASSLWGRQNSPLHF
TRBJ1-6	TRBV30	CAWSLGTASSYNSPLHF
TRBJ1-1	TRBV19	CASIRTGGNTEAFF
TRBJ1-4	TRBV30	CAWIVLGGGRATNEKLFF
TRBJ2-7	TRBV9	CASSPRDRGSYEQYF
TRBJ1-2	TRBV10-3	CAISPLQGDGYTF
TRBJ1-1	TRBV5-4	CASSFKLNTEAFF
TRBJ1-1	TRBV10-3	CAISPTGVLGSTEAFF
TRBJ1-1	TRBV5-4	CASSLGAPGSGYTEAFF
TRBJ1-1	TRBV6-5	CAIPTWVGTEAFF
TRBJ1-3	TRBV6-1	CASSEVQGNTIYF
TRBJ1-1	TRBV6-2/TRBV6-3	CASSWGQGAAEAFF
TRBJ1-2	TRBV2	CASRRGLGGYTF
TRBJ2-5	TRBV20-1	CSASPDPEETQYF
TRBJ2-1	TRBV13	CASRQLAGPVDEQFF